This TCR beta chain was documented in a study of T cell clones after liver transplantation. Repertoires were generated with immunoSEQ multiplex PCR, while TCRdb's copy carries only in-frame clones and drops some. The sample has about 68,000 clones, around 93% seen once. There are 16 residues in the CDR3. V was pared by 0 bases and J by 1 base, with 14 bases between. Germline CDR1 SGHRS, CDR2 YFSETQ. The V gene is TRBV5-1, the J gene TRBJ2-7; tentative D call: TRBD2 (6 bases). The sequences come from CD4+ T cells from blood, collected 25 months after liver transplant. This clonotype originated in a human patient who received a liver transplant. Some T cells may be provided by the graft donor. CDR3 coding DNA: TGCGCCAGCAGCTTGGTACTCCAGGGAGGATCCTACGAGCAGTACTTC. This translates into CASSLVLQGGSYEQYF.